These T cell receptor beta chains were read from a single sample in a study of CD8 T cells in ankylosing spondylitis. TCRdb re-analysed the 5' RACE reads in MiXCR, keeping a single row per CDR3 protein. Of about 140,000 distinct CDR3 sequences listed, approximately 9.2% are singletons. The sequencing sample was made of synovial fluid, either unsorted or a sorted T cell fraction (not recorded which). The receptors were gathered from a male donor with ankylosing spondylitis. Each CDR3 is given with its conserved first and last residue. A D gene is named only where the DNA matches it firmly. Only some rows state a clone size, as once, few, many or a class for expanded clones.

clone_size j_call d_call cdr3_length v_call cdr3_nt cdr3_aa
many TRBJ2-3 TRBD2 16 TRBV29-1 TGCAGCGTTGTTGACAGCGGGGGGGCTAGCACAGATACGCAGTATTTT CSVVDSGGASTDTQYF
. TRBJ2-1 . 14 TRBV18 TGTGCCAGCTCACCCCCAGGGGGGGACGATGAGCAGTTCTTC CASSPPGGDDEQFF
few TRBJ2-1 TRBD2 15 TRBV5-5 TGTGCCAGCAGTGTACTAGCGGGAGGGGAGAATGAGCAGTTCTTC CASSVLAGGENEQFF
many TRBJ1-2 . 15 TRBV6-1 TGTGCCAGCAGCACCCCTTCGGGGCCCGGGTATGGCTACACCTTC CASSTPSGPGYGYTF
many TRBJ2-5 . 14 TRBV28 TGTGCCAGCAGGTGGACAGTTCGGCAAGAGACCCAGTACTTC CASRWTVRQETQYF
medium-sized TRBJ2-7 . 14 TRBV5-1 TGCGCCAGCAGCTCGGTAGGGCTAGCCTACGAGCAGTACTTC CASSSVGLAYEQYF
many TRBJ2-3 TRBD2 14 TRBV11-3 TGTGCCAGCAGCCCAAGCGGGATCACAGATACGCAGTATTTT CASSPSGITDTQYF
many TRBJ2-1 . 13 TRBV20-1 TGCAGTGCTAGACGGGGCCGTTCGAATGAGCAGTTCTTC CSARRGRSNEQFF
many TRBJ2-7 . 11 TRBV28 TGTGCCAGCAGCTCACCCTACGAGCAGTACTTC CASSSPYEQYF
. TRBJ2-1 TRBD1 16 TRBV4-3 TGCGCCAGCAGCACCCACGGGGGACAGGGGATTCGTGAGCAGTTCTTC CASSTHGGQGIREQFF
many TRBJ2-3 TRBD2 14 TRBV29-1 TGCAGCGTTTACGCCGGGACTACCCCAGATACGCAGTATTTT CSVYAGTTPDTQYF
. TRBJ2-7 TRBD2 14 TRBV3-1 TGTGCCAGCAGCCCTAGGGAGGGAGCATACGAGCAGTACTTC CASSPREGAYEQYF
. TRBJ1-5 . 16 TRBV24-1 TGTGCCACCAGTGATCCCCGGGGAGCCGGCAATCAGCCCCAGCATTTT CATSDPRGAGNQPQHF
many TRBJ2-5 . 16 TRBV20-1 TGCAGTGCTGAGATGACCCGGGGCAAGTACCAAGAGACCCAGTACTTC CSAEMTRGKYQETQYF
many TRBJ2-2 . 15 TRBV12-3/TRBV12-4 TGTGCCAGCAGTCGAGGGGGTTCGGACACCGGGGAGCTGTTTTTT CASSRGGSDTGELFF
. TRBJ2-7 TRBD1 14 TRBV28 TGTGCCAGCAGTTCAGGGGGTAAACCCTACGAGCAGTACTTC CASSSGGKPYEQYF
many TRBJ2-7 . 11 TRBV20-1 TGCAGTGGTACCGACAGCTACGAGCAGTACTTC CSGTDSYEQYF
many TRBJ2-3 . 16 TRBV5-6 TGTGCCAGCAGCCTGATGACAGCGCTTGGAGGGGATACGCAGTATTTT CASSLMTALGGDTQYF
few TRBJ1-6 . 15 TRBV6-5 TGTGCCAGCAGTTACTCAGCAGGGGCTGTTTCACCCCTCCACTTT CASSYSAGAVSPLHF
few TRBJ2-1 . 15 TRBV10-2 TGCGCCAGCAGTGAGAACCGAGACTCCTACAATGAGCAGTTCTTC CASSENRDSYNEQFF
. TRBJ2-1 TRBD1 15 TRBV7-2 TGTGCCAGCAGCTTAATGGGACAGATCTACAATGAGCAGTTCTTC CASSLMGQIYNEQFF
. TRBJ1-6 . 13 TRBV7-2 TGTGCCAGCAGCTTAAGGACAGCCTCACCCCTCCACTTT CASSLRTASPLHF
few TRBJ2-3 TRBD2 17 TRBV20-1 TGCAGTGCTAGCGGGCCCGTAGCGGGGGGGCTCACAGATACGCAGTATTTT CSASGPVAGGLTDTQYF
. TRBJ2-1 . 14 TRBV18 TGTGCCAGCTCACCAACTAACAGTTACAATGAGCAGTTCTTC CASSPTNSYNEQFF
many TRBJ1-6 . 17 TRBV27 TGTGCCAGCAGCCCAATTGGACGGTGGGTGACTGATTCACCCCTCCACTTT CASSPIGRWVTDSPLHF
many TRBJ2-7 TRBD1 14 TRBV10-2 TGCGCCAGCAGAATGGGACAGGGGATCTACGAGCAGTACTTC CASRMGQGIYEQYF
. TRBJ1-6 TRBD1 14 TRBV2 TGTGCCAGCAGTGACGGGACAGGGAACTCACCCCTCCACTTT CASSDGTGNSPLHF
. TRBJ1-2 TRBD1 14 TRBV6-1 TGTGCCAGCAGACCTATTCCTCAGGGGGGTGGCTACACCTTC CASRPIPQGGGYTF
many TRBJ2-7 . 15 TRBV7-2 TGTGCCAGCAGCTTAAAGGGGCAGGGCCCATACGAGCAGTACTTC CASSLKGQGPYEQYF
. TRBJ2-3 TRBD1 15 TRBV24-1 TGTGCCACCAGTGATAGGGGACAGGGGTACGATACGCAGTATTTT CATSDRGQGYDTQYF
many TRBJ1-5 TRBD1 16 TRBV20-1 TGCAGTGCCGCCGGAGGACAGGGGTTAGACAATCAGCCCCAGCATTTT CSAAGGQGLDNQPQHF
many TRBJ1-1 . 15 TRBV7-8 TGTGCCAGCAGCTTAGTCTGGGGGGCGAACACTGAAGCTTTCTTT CASSLVWGANTEAFF
many TRBJ2-3 TRBD2 18 TRBV20-1 TGCAGTTCCACTGGAGCGGGAGGCCCCCAACTTAGCACAGATACGCAGTATTTT CSSTGAGGPQLSTDTQYF
few TRBJ2-3 TRBD2 16 TRBV7-8 TGTGCCAGCAGCCGTAAGGCGGGGGGCTACACAGATACGCAGTATTTT CASSRKAGGYTDTQYF
. TRBJ2-1 . 15 TRBV2 TGTGCCAGCAGTGGGGAAAGGGCCGCCTACAATGAGCAGTTCTTC CASSGERAAYNEQFF
many TRBJ1-1 TRBD1 13 TRBV3-1 TGTGCCAGCAGCTTTCACAGGGGGAGTGAAGCTTTCTTT CASSFHRGSEAFF
. TRBJ2-3 . 15 TRBV9 TGTGCCAGCAGCGTAGGAGTGGTACGCACAGATACGCAGTATTTT CASSVGVVRTDTQYF
many TRBJ1-6 TRBD1 15 TRBV6-1 TGTGCCAGCAGGCCACTTCAGGGGGCCAGGTCACCCCTCCACTTT CASRPLQGARSPLHF
many TRBJ2-7 TRBD1 13 TRBV27 TGTGCCAGTTCAAGACAGGGGGCCTACGAGCAGTACTTC CASSRQGAYEQYF
many TRBJ1-6 . 15 TRBV7-2 TGTGCCAGCAGCCCGAACGGGGCCTATAATTCACCCCTCCACTTT CASSPNGAYNSPLHF
. TRBJ1-2 . 16 TRBV5-4 TGTGCCAGCAGCTTAAATGGGGGACCGAGACTTAATGGCTACACCTTC CASSLNGGPRLNGYTF
. TRBJ1-2 . 11 TRBV7-2 TGTGCCAGCAGCGCCAGGGGTGGCTACACCTTC CASSARGGYTF
few TRBJ2-7 . 13 TRBV28 TGTGTCAGCATCGACTCAAGCTCCTACGAGCAGTACTTC CVSIDSSSYEQYF
. TRBJ2-7 . 14 TRBV20-1 TGCAGTGCTAGCGTTCCCCTCAGGGACTACGAGCAGTACTTC CSASVPLRDYEQYF
. TRBJ2-3 TRBD2 16 TRBV7-2 TGTGCCAGCAGCTCCCCGGGGGGAGAAAGGACAGATACGCAGTATTTT CASSSPGGERTDTQYF
many TRBJ2-1 TRBD2 14 TRBV7-8 TGTGCCAGTAGTTTAGCGGGGGGGCTTGATGAGCAGTTCTTC CASSLAGGLDEQFF
medium-sized TRBJ2-7 TRBD2 15 TRBV7-2 TGTGCCAGCAGCTTTCTGGCTAGCGGTTCCTACGAGCAGTACTTC CASSFLASGSYEQYF
many TRBJ1-6 . 14 TRBV24-1 TGTGCCAGCAGGAAGGCCGGGGATAATTCACCCCTCCACTTT CASRKAGDNSPLHF
. TRBJ1-4 . 12 TRBV20-1 TGCAGTGCCCCGGGAACTAATGAAAAACTGTTTTTT CSAPGTNEKLFF
many TRBJ1-2 TRBD1 13 TRBV6-1 TGTGCCAGCAGACGGGACAGGGACTATGGCTACACCTTC CASRRDRDYGYTF
many TRBJ1-3 . 11 TRBV20-1 TGCAGTGCTAGAGTGTATAACACCATATATTTT CSARVYNTIYF
many TRBJ2-5 . 18 TRBV7-7 TGTGCTAGCAGCTTGAGGGCCGGCACATCGATTTCTCAAGAGACCCAGTACTTC CASSLRAGTSISQETQYF
few TRBJ1-2 TRBD1 12 TRBV28 TGTGCCAGCAGAGACAGGGGCTCTGGCTACACCTTC CASRDRGSGYTF
few TRBJ2-1 . 15 TRBV5-4 TGTGCCAGCAGCTTTCCGGGGGAAACCTACAATGAGCAGTTCTTC CASSFPGETYNEQFF
many TRBJ1-6 TRBD1 13 TRBV20-1 TGCAGTGCTCCACCCAGGGGGGACTCACCCCTCCACTTT CSAPPRGDSPLHF
few TRBJ2-1 TRBD1 15 TRBV2 TGTGCCAGCAACCCAGACAGGGCTGCCTACAATGAGCAGTTCTTC CASNPDRAAYNEQFF
. TRBJ2-1 . 15 TRBV6-1 TGTGCCAGCAGTCGGACACTTAGCTCCTACAATGAGCAGTCCTTC CASSRTLSSYNEQSF